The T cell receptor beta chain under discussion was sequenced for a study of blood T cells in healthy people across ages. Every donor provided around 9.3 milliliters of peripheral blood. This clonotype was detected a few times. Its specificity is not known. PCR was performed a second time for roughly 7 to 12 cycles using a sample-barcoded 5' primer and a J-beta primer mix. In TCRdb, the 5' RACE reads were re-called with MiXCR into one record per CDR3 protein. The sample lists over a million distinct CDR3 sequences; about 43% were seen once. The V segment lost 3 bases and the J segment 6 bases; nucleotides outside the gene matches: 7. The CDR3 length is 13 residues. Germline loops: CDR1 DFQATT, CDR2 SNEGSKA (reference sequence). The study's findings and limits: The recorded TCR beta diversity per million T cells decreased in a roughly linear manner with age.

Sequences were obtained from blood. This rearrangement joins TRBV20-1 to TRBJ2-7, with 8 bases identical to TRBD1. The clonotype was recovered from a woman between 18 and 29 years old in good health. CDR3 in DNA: TGCAGTGCTAGCAGGACAGGGTTCGTCGAGCAGTACTTC. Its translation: CSASRTGFVEQYF.